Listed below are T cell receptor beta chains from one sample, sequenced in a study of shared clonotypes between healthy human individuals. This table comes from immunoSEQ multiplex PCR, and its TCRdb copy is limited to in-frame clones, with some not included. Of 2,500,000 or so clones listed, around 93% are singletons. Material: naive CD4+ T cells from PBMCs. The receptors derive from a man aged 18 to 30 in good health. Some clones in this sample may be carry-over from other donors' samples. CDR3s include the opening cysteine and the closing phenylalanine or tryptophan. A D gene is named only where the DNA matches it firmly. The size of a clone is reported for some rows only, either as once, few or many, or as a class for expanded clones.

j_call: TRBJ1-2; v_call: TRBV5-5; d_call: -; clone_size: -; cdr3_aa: CASSLEGGANYGYTF; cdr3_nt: TGTGCCAGCAGCTTGGAGGGGGGAGCTAACTATGGCTACACCTTC
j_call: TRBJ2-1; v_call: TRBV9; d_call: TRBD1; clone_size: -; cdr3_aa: CASSVRTGTRSYNEQFF; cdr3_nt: TGTGCCAGCAGCGTACGGACAGGGACCCGCTCCTACAATGAGCAGTTCTTC
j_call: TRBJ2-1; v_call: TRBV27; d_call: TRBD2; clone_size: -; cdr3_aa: CASSSVAGGPHEQFF; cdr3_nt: TGTGCCAGCAGTTCCGTAGCGGGAGGGCCCCATGAGCAGTTCTTC
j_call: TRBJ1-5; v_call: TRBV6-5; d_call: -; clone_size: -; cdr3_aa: CASSYGTGQPQHF; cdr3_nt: TGTGCCAGCAGTTACGGGACGGGTCAGCCCCAGCATTTT
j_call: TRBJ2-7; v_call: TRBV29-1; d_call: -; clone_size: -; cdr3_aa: CSVADGVYEQYF; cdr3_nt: TGCAGCGTTGCAGACGGGGTCTACGAGCAGTACTTC
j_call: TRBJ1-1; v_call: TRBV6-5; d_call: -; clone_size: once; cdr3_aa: CASSSQHLGVATEAFF; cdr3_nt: TGTGCCAGCAGTTCCCAACACCTGGGGGTGGCCACTGAAGCTTTCTTT
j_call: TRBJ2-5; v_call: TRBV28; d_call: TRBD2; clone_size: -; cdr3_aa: CASSPPRGGETQYF; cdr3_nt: TGTGCCAGCAGTCCCCCCCGGGGGGGGGAGACCCAGTACTTC
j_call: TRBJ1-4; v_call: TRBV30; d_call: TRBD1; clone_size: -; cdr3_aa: CAWSRQGQEKLFF; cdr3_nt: TGTGCCTGGAGTCGACAGGGCCAGGAAAAACTGTTTTTT
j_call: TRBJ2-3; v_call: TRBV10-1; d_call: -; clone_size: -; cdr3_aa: CASSDPRRGTDTQYF; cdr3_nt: TGCGCCAGCAGTGACCCTAGGCGGGGCACAGATACGCAGTATTTT
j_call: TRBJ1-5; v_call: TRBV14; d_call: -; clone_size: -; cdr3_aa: CASSRGVDQPQHF; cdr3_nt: TGTGCCAGCAGCCGAGGGGTTGATCAGCCCCAGCATTTT
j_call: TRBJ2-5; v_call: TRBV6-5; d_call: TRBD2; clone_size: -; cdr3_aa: CASRWTSAGETQYF; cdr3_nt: TGTGCCAGCAGGTGGACTAGCGCAGGGGAGACCCAGTACTTC
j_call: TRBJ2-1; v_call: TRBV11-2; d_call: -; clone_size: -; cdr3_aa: CASSQGSYNEQFF; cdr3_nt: TGTGCCAGCAGCCAAGGGTCCTACAATGAGCAGTTCTTC
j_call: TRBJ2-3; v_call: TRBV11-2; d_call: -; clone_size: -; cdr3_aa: CASSLPGTDTQYF; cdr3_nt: TGTGCCAGCAGCTTACCAGGAACAGATACGCAGTATTTT
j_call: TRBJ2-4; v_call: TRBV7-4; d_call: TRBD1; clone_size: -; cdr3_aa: CASTITRDRAPGAKNIQYF; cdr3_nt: TGTGCCAGCACCATCACCCGGGACAGGGCCCCGGGAGCCAAAAACATTCAGTACTTC
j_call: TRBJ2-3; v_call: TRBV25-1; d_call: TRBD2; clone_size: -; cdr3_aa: CASSERTSGRTTDTQYF; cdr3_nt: TGTGCCAGCAGTGAACGGACTAGCGGGAGGACCACAGATACGCAGTATTTT
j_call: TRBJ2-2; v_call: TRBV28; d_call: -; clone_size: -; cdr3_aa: CASRRAGELFF; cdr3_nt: TGTGCCAGCAGGCGGGCCGGGGAGCTGTTTTTT
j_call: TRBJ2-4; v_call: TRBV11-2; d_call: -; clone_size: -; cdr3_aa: CASSLLLLAKNIQYF; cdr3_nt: TGTGCCAGCAGCTTATTACTTCTAGCCAAAAACATTCAGTACTTC
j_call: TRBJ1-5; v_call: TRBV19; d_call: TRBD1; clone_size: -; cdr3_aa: CASSIWGEHRGPNQPQHF; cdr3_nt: TGTGCCAGTAGTATCTGGGGGGAACACAGGGGACCTAATCAGCCCCAGCATTTT
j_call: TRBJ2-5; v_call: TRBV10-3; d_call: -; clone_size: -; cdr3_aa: CAEFGAQETQYF; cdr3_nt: TGTGCCGAGTTCGGGGCCCAAGAGACCCAGTACTTC
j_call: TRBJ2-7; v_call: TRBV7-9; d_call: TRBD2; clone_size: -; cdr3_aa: CASSLGSGRTYEQYF; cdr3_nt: TGTGCCAGCAGCTTAGGTAGCGGGAGGACCTACGAGCAGTACTTC
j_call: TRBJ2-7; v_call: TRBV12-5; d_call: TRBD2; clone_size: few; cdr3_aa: CASVPSGRTYEQYF; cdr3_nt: TGTGCTAGTGTCCCTAGCGGGAGAACCTACGAGCAGTACTTC
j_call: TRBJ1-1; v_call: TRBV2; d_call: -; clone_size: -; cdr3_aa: CASSERPTTEAFF; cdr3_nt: TGTGCCAGCAGTGAAAGGCCGACCACTGAAGCTTTCTTT
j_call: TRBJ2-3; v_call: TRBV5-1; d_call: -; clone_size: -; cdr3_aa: CASSSQLADTQYF; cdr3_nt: TGCGCCAGCAGCTCCCAATTGGCAGATACGCAGTATTTT
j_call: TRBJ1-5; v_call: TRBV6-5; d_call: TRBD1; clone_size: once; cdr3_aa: CASSLRDSNNQPQHF; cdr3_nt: TGTGCCAGCAGTCTCCGGGACAGTAACAATCAGCCCCAGCATTTT
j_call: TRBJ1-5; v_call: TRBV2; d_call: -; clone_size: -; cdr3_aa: CASRPGFSGQPQHF; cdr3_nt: TGTGCCAGCAGACCAGGGTTTAGTGGTCAGCCCCAGCATTTT
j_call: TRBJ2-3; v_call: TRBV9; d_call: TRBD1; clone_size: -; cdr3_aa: CASSVEGQPNTQYF; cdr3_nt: TGTGCCAGCAGCGTAGAGGGACAGCCAAATACGCAGTATTTT
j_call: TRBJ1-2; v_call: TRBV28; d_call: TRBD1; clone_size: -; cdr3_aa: CASHTGAYGYTF; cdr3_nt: TGTGCCAGCCATACAGGGGCCTATGGCTACACCTTC
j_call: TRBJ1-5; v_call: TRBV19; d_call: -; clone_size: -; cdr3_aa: CASSHPGAGNQPQHF; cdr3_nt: TGTGCCAGTAGTCACCCAGGGGCCGGCAATCAGCCCCAGCATTTT
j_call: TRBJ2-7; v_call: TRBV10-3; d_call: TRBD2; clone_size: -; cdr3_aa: CAISDRPGQQAGGRYEQYF; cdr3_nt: TGTGCCATCAGTGACCGGCCCGGGCAGCAAGCGGGAGGAAGGTACGAGCAGTACTTC
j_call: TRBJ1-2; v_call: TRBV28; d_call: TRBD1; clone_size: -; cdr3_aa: CASSQGGQRNYGYTF; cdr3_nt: TGTGCCAGCAGCCAAGGGGGACAGAGAAACTATGGCTACACCTTC
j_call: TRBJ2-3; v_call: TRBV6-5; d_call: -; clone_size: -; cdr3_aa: CASSKPFTDTQYF; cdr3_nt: TGTGCCAGCAGCAAACCGTTCACAGATACGCAGTATTTT
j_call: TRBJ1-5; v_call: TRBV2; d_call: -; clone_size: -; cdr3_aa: CASSENGARANQPQHF; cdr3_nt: TGTGCCAGCAGTGAAAATGGGGCCCGGGCCAATCAGCCCCAGCATTTT
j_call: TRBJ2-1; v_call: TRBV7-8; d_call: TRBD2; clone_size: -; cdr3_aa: CASSLVAGGAYNEQFF; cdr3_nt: TGTGCCAGCAGCTTAGTTGCGGGAGGTGCTTACAATGAGCAGTTCTTC
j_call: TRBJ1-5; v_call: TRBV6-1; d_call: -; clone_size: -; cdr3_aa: CASSEGAGNRQPQHF; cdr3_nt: TGTGCCAGCAGTGAAGGGGCGGGGAACCGGCAGCCCCAGCATTTT
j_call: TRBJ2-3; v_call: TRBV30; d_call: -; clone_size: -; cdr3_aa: CAWTVGGSTDTQYF; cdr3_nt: TGTGCCTGGACGGTGGGTGGGAGCACAGATACGCAGTATTTT
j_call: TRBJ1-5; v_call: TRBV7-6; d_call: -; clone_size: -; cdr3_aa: CASSFGGLNQPQHF; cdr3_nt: TGTGCCAGCAGCTTCGGGGGGCTTAATCAGCCCCAGCATTTT
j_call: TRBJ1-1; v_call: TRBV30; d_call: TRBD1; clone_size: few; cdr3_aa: CAWRSGQGWTEAFF; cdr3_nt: TGTGCCTGGAGATCCGGACAGGGGTGGACTGAAGCTTTCTTT
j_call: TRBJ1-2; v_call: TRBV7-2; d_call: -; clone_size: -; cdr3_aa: CASSPDRFYGYTF; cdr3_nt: TGTGCCAGCAGCCCTGACAGGTTCTATGGCTACACCTTC
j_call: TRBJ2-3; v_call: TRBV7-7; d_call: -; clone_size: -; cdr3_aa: CASSPWGGIPDTQYF; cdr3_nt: TGTGCCAGCAGCCCTTGGGGCGGGATCCCAGATACGCAGTATTTT
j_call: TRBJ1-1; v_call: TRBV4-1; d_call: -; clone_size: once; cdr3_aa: CASSQDADRNTEAFF; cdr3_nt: TGCGCCAGCAGCCAAGACGCGGACAGGAACACTGAAGCTTTCTTT
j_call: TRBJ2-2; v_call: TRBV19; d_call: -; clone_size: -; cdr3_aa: CASSPTRVNTGELFF; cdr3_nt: TGTGCCAGTAGTCCGACTAGGGTGAACACCGGGGAGCTGTTTTTT